Following are 11 T cell receptor beta chains from one sample sequenced in a study of patients and donors after allogeneic stem cell transplantation. In TCRdb, the RT-PCR reads were re-called with MiXCR into one record per CDR3 protein. The sample has 800,000 to 1,000,000 distinct CDR3 sequences, more than 15% seen once; the top ten hold under 6.5%. The sample consisted of blood, either unsorted or a sorted T cell fraction (not recorded which). All receptors derive from a human donor who was either an allogeneic HSCT recipient or a stem cell or donor lymphocyte infusion donor (not recorded which). It is not recorded whose cells these are; they may come from a transplant donor.

A few counts support this clonotype. The V call is TRBV30, the J call TRBJ2-1, with a weak D call TRBD2 (6 bases). The CDR3 loop spans 15 amino acids. Germline lookup yields CDR1 GTSNPN and CDR2 SVGIG (reference sequence). V was trimmed by 0 bases and J by 1 base, leaving 10 bases between them. This CDR3 reads CAWSVRGVSYNEQFF. CDR3 DNA sequence: TGTGCCTGGAGTGTACGCGGGGTATCCTACAATGAGCAGTTCTTC.

The chain is built from TRBV20-1 and TRBJ2-2, with D possibly being TRBD2 (6 bases). Per the germline V gene, CDR1 is DFQATT and CDR2 is SNEGSKA (reference sequence). This CDR3 has 14 residues. Deletions cut 3 bases from V and 3 bases from J, with 11 bases between. CDR3 loop: CSARGGEHTGELFF. CDR3 DNA sequence: TGCAGTGCTAGGGGCGGGGAACACACCGGGGAGCTGTTTTTT.

CDR3 sequence: CSARADRAGNTIYF. The DNA of the CDR3 is TGCAGTGCTAGGGCAGACAGGGCTGGAAACACCATATATTTT. This chain connects TRBV20-1 to TRBJ1-3, with TRBD1 matching over 7 bases. Losses at the gene ends were 3 bases for V and 2 bases for J; bases not matched to a gene: 4. Looked up from germline, CDR1 is DFQATT and CDR2 is SNEGSKA (reference sequence). This CDR3 spans 14 amino acids.

This sequence joins TRBV5-1 and TRBJ2-5; 14 bases map to TRBD2. This CDR3 comprises 16 residues. V was pared by 4 bases and J by 5 bases, with 7 bases of the junction left unmatched. CDR1 SGHRS and CDR2 YFSETQ come from the germline V gene. The CDR3 protein is CASSPGLAGDFETQYF. The CDR3 nucleotides are TGCGCCAGCAGCCCGGGACTAGCGGGAGATTTTGAGACCCAGTACTTC.

V gene TRBV5-1 combines with J gene TRBJ2-5; D is perhaps TRBD1 or TRBD2 (5 bases each). The CDR3 length is 17 residues. Looked up from germline, CDR1 is SGHRS and CDR2 is YFSETQ. The ends were cut back, 2 bases at V and 2 bases at J, with 19 bases in the middle. CDR3 sequence (DNA): TGCGCCAGCAGCTTTGTGGGACCCGGGGCGAAACAAGAGACCCAGTACTTC. Protein: CASSFVGPGAKQETQYF.

V and J are TRBV2 and TRBJ2-2, with D possibly TRBD1 on 6 matching bases. V lost 7 bases and J lost 2, with 14 bases in between. This CDR3 is 15 amino acids long. Germline CDR1 and CDR2: SNHLY and FYNNEI. CDR3 in DNA: TGTGCCAGCAACGGACAGCCCAAAAACACCGGGGAGCTGTTTTTT. Translated, it gives CASNGQPKNTGELFF.

This clonotype was seen only a few times. The chain employs TRBV20-1 and TRBJ2-7; the match to TRBD1 covers 7 bases. Trimming cost V 4 bases and J 0 bases; bases outside gene matches: 9. The CDR3 covers 15 residues. Germline lookup yields CDR1 DFQATT and CDR2 SNEGSKA (reference sequence). The CDR3 DNA is TGCAGTGCTAAGGACCGGGACAGTTTCTCCTACGAGCAGTACTTC. Translation gives CSAKDRDSFSYEQYF.

The chain joins TRBV6-1 to TRBJ2-2; 13 bases fit TRBD2. CDR1 and CDR2 from the germline V gene are MNHNS and SASEGT. With V trimmed by 7 bases and J by 7 bases, 6 bases remained unmatched. The CDR3 spans 15 residues. As DNA, the CDR3 is TGTGCCAGCACCTCACTAGCGGGAGGGCACGGGGAGCTGTTTTTT. This translates into CASTSLAGGHGELFF.

For the CDR3, the DNA is TGTGCCAGCAGTTCGACTAGCTCAGTCAATGAGCAGTTCTTC. Protein sequence: CASSSTSSVNEQFF. The rearrangement uses TRBV12-3 or TRBV12-4 and TRBJ2-1; 7 positions agree with TRBD2. The CDR3 is made up of 14 amino acids. V shed 4 bases, J shed 6 bases, and the junction held 6 bases outside the gene matches.

This clonotype was found a few times. The V call is TRBV20-1, the J call TRBJ2-1; D might be TRBD2 (5 bases). Germline-derived CDR1 and CDR2 are DFQATT and SNEGSKA (reference sequence). This CDR3 has 15 residues. V gave up 0 bases and J gave up 4 bases, with 13 bases separating them. The CDR3: CSARDRASNYNEQFF. The CDR3 region has the DNA TGCAGTGCTAGAGATAGGGCTAGCAATTACAATGAGCAGTTCTTC.

The V and J genes are TRBV6-1 and TRBJ1-1, with 11 bases lining up with TRBD1. Looked up from germline, CDR1 is MNHNS and CDR2 is SASEGT. This CDR3 comprises 14 residues. V shed 6 bases, J shed 6 bases, and the junction held 6 bases outside the gene matches. The CDR3 nucleotides read TGTGCCAGCAGGGGGACAGGGGGTTTATCTGAAGCTTTCTTT. Protein: CASRGTGGLSEAFF.